These 25 T cell receptor beta chains were sequenced from one sample in a study of cytomegalovirus exposure and HLA in healthy donors. The PCR had 60 Vbeta and 13 Jbeta primers. The repertoire was sequenced with immunoSEQ multiplex PCR; TCRdb's copy has only in-frame clones and lacks some. The sample consists of over 120,000 clones, approximately 78% of them appearing once. Sequenced input: PBMCs. Receptor source: a female donor in good health and CMV-seronegative.

This chain joins TRBV6-6 and TRBJ1-1; TRBD1 matches 8 bases. From germline, CDR1 is MNHNY and CDR2 SVGAGI (reference sequence). After removal of 2 bases from V and 4 bases from J, the junction contained 6 bases not matched to a gene. The CDR3 totals 15 residues. CDR3 in DNA: TGTGCCAGCAGTTACCCCACAGGGGGAGGCACTGAAGCTTTCTTT. As protein: CASSYPTGGGTEAFF.

The rearrangement uses TRBV10-2 and TRBJ2-1, with 7 bases aligning to TRBD2. Trimming removed 3 bases from V and 3 bases from J; junction bases left unmatched: 5. This CDR3 contains 15 residues. Germline V gene lookup returns CDR1 WSHSY and CDR2 SAAADI. The CDR3 here is CASSDPGLYYNEQFF. DNA for the CDR3: TGCGCCAGCAGTGATCCGGGACTATACTACAATGAGCAGTTCTTC.

The chain couples TRBV30 to TRBJ1-1; 7 bases are a match to TRBD1. With V trimmed by 7 bases and J by 5 bases, 1 base remained unmatched. CDR1 and CDR2 (germline): GTSNPN, SVGIG (reference sequence). The CDR3 totals 10 residues. The CDR3: CASQGTEAFF. The CDR3 DNA sequence: TGTGCCTCACAGGGGACTGAAGCTTTCTTT.

In the case of this clone: Within the sample, other DNA sequences also encode this same CDR3. The V gene is TRBV6-6, the J gene TRBJ1-2; 10 nucleotides match TRBD1. There are 15 residues in the CDR3. J gave up 6 bases and V 6 bases, and 10 bases lay outside the gene matches. Germline V lookup: CDR1 MNHNY, CDR2 SVGAGI (reference sequence). DNA for the CDR3: TGTGCCAGCAGATCACCGGGACAGGGGCACGATGGCTACACCTTC. This translates into CASRSPGQGHDGYTF.

As concerns this clone: One end of the junction fails to match germline, which may point to a read error. The CDR3 reads CSSSFTGSGANVLTF. Written as DNA, the CDR3 is TGTTCCAGCAGCTTTACAGGGTCTGGGGCCAACGTCCTGACTTTC. V usage is TRBV7-9 and J usage is TRBJ2-6; possibly TRBD1 for D (6 bases). Germline values: CDR1 SEHNR, CDR2 FQNEAQ (reference sequence). The CDR3 spans 15 residues.

The rearrangement joins TRBV13 to TRBJ2-1, with D perhaps TRBD2 (6 bases). The V and J ends lost 8 bases and 4 bases respectively, with 12 bases between them. This CDR3 has 13 residues. Germline V gives CDR1 PRHDT, CDR2 FYEKMQ (reference sequence). The CDR3 loop is CASAPGLYNEQFF. The CDR3, as DNA: TGTGCCAGCGCCCCGGGACTTTACAATGAGCAGTTCTTC.

J is TRBJ2-1 and V is TRBV5-1; D may be TRBD2 (5 bases). The V gene's germline CDR1 is SGHRS and CDR2 YFSETQ. Trimming stripped 4 bases from V and 3 bases from J, with 8 bases between. This CDR3 comprises 13 residues. In nucleotides, the CDR3 is TGCGCCAGCAGCGTTCGGGGCTACAATGAGCAGTTCTTC. It encodes CASSVRGYNEQFF.

This clone showed up just once. This chain joins TRBV27 and TRBJ1-1, with unresolved D. The CDR3 spans 14 residues. Germline lookup yields CDR1 MNHEY and CDR2 SMNVEV (reference sequence). The V gene lost 3 bases and the J gene lost 4 bases, with 12 bases spanning the gap. CDR3 sequence: CASSLGGEGTEAFF. DNA for the CDR3: TGTGCCAGCAGTTTGGGTGGAGAGGGCACTGAAGCTTTCTTT.

Many counts were recorded for this clone. The chain couples TRBV5-4 to TRBJ1-3, with 7 bases lining up with TRBD1. V was pared by 3 bases and J by 0 bases, with 6 bases of the junction left unmatched. Germline assignment: CDR1 SGHNT and CDR2 YYREEE (reference sequence). This CDR3 region has 16 residues. Written as DNA, the CDR3 is TGTGCCAGCAGCTCCAGGACAGGATTCTCTGGAAACACCATATATTTT. It encodes CASSSRTGFSGNTIYF.

This clone was counted a single time. The chain combines TRBV27 with TRBJ2-3, with D tentatively TRBD2 (5 bases). Germline CDR1 is MNHEY and CDR2 is SMNVEV (reference sequence). V dropped 2 bases and J dropped 0 bases, with 15 bases sitting between them. There are 17 residues in the CDR3. The chain's CDR3 is CASSLRRRFSSTDTQYF. CDR3 sequence (DNA): TGTGCCAGCAGTTTACGACGGAGGTTCTCTAGCACAGATACGCAGTATTTT.

J is TRBJ2-1 and V is TRBV7-2; 13 nucleotides match TRBD2. The CDR3 is 19 amino acids. Germline V gene data show CDR1 as SGHTA and CDR2 as FQGNSA. V gave up 5 bases and J gave up 0 bases; unmatched junction bases: 10. The CDR3, as DNA: TGTGCCAGCAGCCTAACGGGACTAGCGGGGTATACCTCCTACAATGAGCAGTTCTTC. Protein sequence: CASSLTGLAGYTSYNEQFF. Combining the CDR3 with reference TRBV7-2 and TRBJ2-1 gives the whole variable domain GAGVSQSPSNKVTEKGKDVELRCDPISGHTALYWYRQSLGQGLEFLIYFQGNSAPDKSGLPSDRFSAERTGGSVSTLTIQRTQQEDSAVYLCASSLTGLAGYTSYNEQFFGPGTRLTVL.

This clone was picked up a small number of times. This rearrangement joins TRBV7-6 to TRBJ2-1; tentatively, D is TRBD2 (6 bases). The CDR3 covers 15 residues. The germline V gene has CDR1 SGHVS and CDR2 FNYEAQ. The germline V and J ends were trimmed by 0 bases and 4 bases, with 10 bases remaining between them. CDR3 coding DNA: TGTGCCAGCAGCTTAGCGACTAGTGCGTACAATGAGCAGTTCTTC. Translation: CASSLATSAYNEQFF.

The V call is TRBV28, the J call TRBJ2-3; 11 nucleotides align to TRBD2. CDR3 length equals 18 residues. The V gene's germline CDR1 is MDHEN and CDR2 SYDVKM. V lost 2 bases to trimming and J lost 0 bases; unmatched junction nucleotides: 7. CDR3 bases: TGTGCCAGCAGTTTAACTAGCGGGAGTACGACAAGCACAGATACGCAGTATTTT. Amino acid sequence: CASSLTSGSTTSTDTQYF.

A single count supports this clone. The chain uses TRBV7-8 and TRBJ2-3, with 8 bases aligning to TRBD2. Germline lookup yields CDR1 SGHVS and CDR2 FQNEAQ. V was clipped by 6 bases and J by 6 bases; unmatched bases: 17. This CDR3 has 17 amino acids. In nucleotides, the CDR3 is TGTGCCAGCAGGACCCGGTGGGGTAGGCGGGGGGAGGATACGCAGTATTTT. Translating gives CASRTRWGRRGEDTQYF.

The chain combines TRBV10-3 with TRBJ1-2; 9 positions match TRBD1. CDR1 and CDR2 from the germline V gene are ENHRY and SYGVKD. V lost 4 bases to trimming and J lost 4 bases; unmatched junction nucleotides: 10. The CDR3 consists of 16 residues. The CDR3 is CAISGTGVGTTYGYTF. The DNA for the CDR3 is TGTGCCATCAGTGGGACAGGGGTTGGCACGACCTATGGCTACACCTTC.

CDR3 sequence (DNA): TGTGCCAGCAGTGACTTCGGCGGGAGCACAGATACGCAGTATTTT. Amino acid sequence: CASSDFGGSTDTQYF. The rearrangement links TRBV6-4 to TRBJ2-3; D possibly corresponds to TRBD2 (5 bases). CDR1 is MRHNA, CDR2 SNTAGT, per germline. This CDR3 has 15 residues. Trimming removed 1 base at V and 0 bases at J, with 8 bases between.

The chain is built from TRBV11-2 and TRBJ1-6; a possible D gene is TRBD1 (5 bases). Per germline, CDR1 SGHAT and CDR2 FQNNGV. This CDR3 contains 14 residues. The V gene lost 3 bases and the J gene lost 6 bases, with 9 bases spanning the gap. The CDR3: CASSLGEGNSPLHF. The CDR3 bases are TGTGCCAGCAGCTTGGGGGAGGGTAATTCACCCCTCCACTTT.

The table lists this clone with a count of one. This sequence joins TRBV28 and TRBJ1-6; 8 bases are shared with TRBD1. This CDR3 region has 14 residues. With V trimmed by 5 bases and J by 9 bases, 6 bases remained unmatched. Germline assignment: CDR1 MDHEN and CDR2 SYDVKM. CDR3 DNA sequence: TGTGCCAGCAGTGTGGTGGACAGGGCTTCACCCCTCCACTTT. It codes for CASSVVDRASPLHF.

V and J are TRBV6-6 and TRBJ2-6, with D perhaps TRBD1 (5 bases). Germline V gene lookup returns CDR1 MNHNY and CDR2 SVGAGI (reference sequence). The V end lost 6 bases, the J end lost 0 bases, and 12 bases lay between the germline ends. The CDR3 length is 16 residues. CDR3 coding DNA: TGTGCCAGCAGAACAGGACCATTCTCTGGGGCCAACGTCCTGACTTTC. Its translation: CASRTGPFSGANVLTF.

Only a few counts were recorded for this clone. This chain joins TRBV11-1 and TRBJ2-5; no reliable D call. CDR1 and CDR2 from the germline V gene are SGHAT and FQDESV (reference sequence). V lost 3 bases, J lost 5 bases, and 10 bases lay in between. This CDR3 has 13 residues. This CDR3 is CASSFGAKETQYF. In DNA, the CDR3 is TGTGCCAGCAGCTTCGGAGCTAAGGAGACCCAGTACTTC. Filled out from reference TRBV11-1 and TRBJ2-5, the complete variable domain reads EAEVAQSPRYKITEKSQAVAFWCDPISGHATLYWYRQILGQGPELLVQFQDESVVDDSQLPKDRFSAERLKGVDSTLKIQPAELGDSAMYLCASSFGAKETQYFGPGTRLLVL.

The chain joins TRBV6-6 to TRBJ2-1; 7 nucleotides align to TRBD2. V shed 2 bases and J 2 bases; nucleotides not matched to a gene: 0. The CDR3 runs 14 residues. Germline assignment: CDR1 MNHNY and CDR2 SVGAGI (reference sequence). The DNA of the CDR3 is TGTGCCAGCAGTTACGGGACTACCTACAATGAGCAGTTCTTC. The encoded protein is CASSYGTTYNEQFF.

CDR3 sequence (DNA): TGTGCCAGTAGTTGGGGACTCGCCTCCGGTTACGAGCAGTACTTC. Encoded protein: CASSWGLASGYEQYF. V gene TRBV19 combines with J gene TRBJ2-7; maybe TRBD2 (6 bases). The V gene lost 5 bases and the J gene lost 4 bases, with 18 bases spanning the gap. The germline CDR1 and CDR2 sequences are LNHDA and SQIVND (reference sequence). The CDR3 loop spans 15 amino acids.

Remarks on this clone: One end of the junction is discordant with germline, which a read error may explain. The V and J genes are TRBV7-7 and TRBJ2-5; D is perhaps TRBD2 (7 bases). Looked up from germline, CDR1 is SSHAT and CDR2 is FNYEAQ (reference sequence). This CDR3 is built from 16 residues. The CDR3 spells CASSLAPGGAQETQYF. The CDR3 bases are TGTGCTAGCAGCTTAGCGCCTGGGGGGGCCCAAGAGACCCAGTACTTC.

This clone was observed a handful of times. The chain is built from TRBV13 and TRBJ2-5; no definite D call. The CDR3 is made up of 17 amino acids. With 5 bases removed from V and 6 bases from J, the gap between germline ends came to 25 bases. CDR1 and CDR2 from the germline V gene are PRHDT and FYEKMQ (reference sequence). In nucleotides, the CDR3 is TGTGCCAGCAGCGTTCGAAAAGCTCTCCCATTAGAGAAGACCCAGTACTTC. Protein sequence: CASSVRKALPLEKTQYF.

V is TRBV30 and J is TRBJ2-3; D gene uncertain. Per germline, CDR1 GTSNPN and CDR2 SVGIG (reference sequence). Trimming took off 0 bases at V and 5 bases at J, with 12 bases between the two ends. The CDR3 loop spans 14 amino acids. In DNA form, the CDR3 reads TGTGCCTGGAGTGTTAAGACTTCGGGAGATACGCAGTATTTT. Its translation: CAWSVKTSGDTQYF.